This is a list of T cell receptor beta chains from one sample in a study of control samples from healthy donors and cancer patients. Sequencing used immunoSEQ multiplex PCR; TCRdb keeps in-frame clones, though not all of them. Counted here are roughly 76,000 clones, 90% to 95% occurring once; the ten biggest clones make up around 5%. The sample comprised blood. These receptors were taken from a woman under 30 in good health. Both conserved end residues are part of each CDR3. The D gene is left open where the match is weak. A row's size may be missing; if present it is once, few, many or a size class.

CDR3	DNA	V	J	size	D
CASSLAFPDRGQDGYTF	TGTGCCAGCAGCTTAGCGTTCCCAGACAGGGGGCAGGATGGCTACACCTTC	TRBV11-2	TRBJ1-2	few	TRBD1
CASVSLLNTEAFF	TGTGCCAGCGTCTCCTTATTGAACACTGAAGCTTTCTTT	TRBV28	TRBJ1-1	.	.
CASSLTGGFNEKLFF	TGTGCCAGCAGTTTAACCGGGGGGTTTAATGAAAAACTGTTTTTT	TRBV28	TRBJ1-4	.	.
CASSRSGQGLNTEAFF	TGTGCCAGCAGTCGAAGCGGACAGGGGTTGAACACTGAAGCTTTCTTT	TRBV3-1/TRBV3-2	TRBJ1-1	.	TRBD1
CASSQSRGATNEKLFF	TGTGCCAGCAGCCAATCCAGGGGCGCGACTAATGAAAAACTGTTTTTT	TRBV16	TRBJ1-4	once	.
CASSYRWDTEAFF	TGTGCCAGCAGTTACCGCTGGGACACTGAAGCTTTCTTT	TRBV3-1/TRBV3-2	TRBJ1-1	.	.
CATSPRTGPNTEAFF	TGTGCCACCTCACCCCGGACAGGCCCGAACACTGAAGCTTTCTTT	TRBV24-1	TRBJ1-1	.	TRBD1
CASSIAGGPYEQYF	TGTGCCAGTAGTATAGCAGGGGGACCCTATGAGCAGTACTTC	TRBV19	TRBJ2-7	once	TRBD1
CASTLSTGSSYEQYF	TGTGCCAGCACCCTTTCGACAGGGAGCTCCTACGAGCAGTACTTC	TRBV27	TRBJ2-7	.	TRBD1
CASSSRPSGYNEQFF	TGTGCCAGCAGTTCGAGGCCTAGCGGATACAATGAGCAGTTCTTC	TRBV28	TRBJ2-1	.	TRBD2
CASSEGRGMQPQHF	TGTGCCAGCAGTGAGGGCAGGGGAATGCAGCCCCAGCATTTT	TRBV6-6	TRBJ1-5	.	.
CASSVLSGGVETQYF	TGTGCCAGCAGCGTATTATCGGGGGGAGTAGAGACCCAGTACTTC	TRBV9	TRBJ2-5	.	TRBD2
CASSFGPLGFF	TGTGCCAGCAGTTTTGGGCCATTGGGTTTCTTT	TRBV25-1	TRBJ1-1	.	.
CASSLDRASNQPQHF	TGTGCCAGCAGCTTAGACCGGGCTAGCAATCAGCCCCAGCATTTT	TRBV7-2	TRBJ1-5	.	.
CASSLDRGSTDTQYF	TGTGCCAGCAGCTTAGACAGGGGAAGCACAGATACGCAGTATTTT	TRBV7-3	TRBJ2-3	.	TRBD1
CASSVGGRGSTDTQYF	TGTGCCAGCAGCGTAGGGGGGCGGGGGTCCACAGATACGCAGTATTTT	TRBV9	TRBJ2-3	.	.
CASSRDAQTFMNTEAFF	TGTGCCAGCTCTCGCGACGCCCAAACATTCATGAACACTGAAGCTTTCTTT	TRBV18	TRBJ1-1	once	.
CASSLGQSTDTQYF	TGCGCCAGCAGCCTCGGACAGAGCACAGATACGCAGTATTTT	TRBV5-1	TRBJ2-3	.	.
CASSIRGGGSSYEQYF	TGTGCCAGTAGTATAAGGGGCGGCGGTTCCTCCTACGAGCAGTACTTC	TRBV19	TRBJ2-7	.	.
CASSLGGQGTQPQHF	TGTGCCAGCAGCTTAGGGGGGCAGGGGACTCAGCCCCAGCATTTT	TRBV7-6	TRBJ1-5	.	.
CASSGLYTEAFF	TGTGCCAGCAGCGGACTTTACACTGAAGCTTTCTTT	TRBV7-2	TRBJ1-1	.	.
CASSFGGQIYGYTF	TGTGCCAGCAGCTTCGGGGGGCAGATCTATGGCTACACCTTC	TRBV7-9	TRBJ1-2	.	.
CASSPGPPSYEQYF	TGTGCCAGCAGCCCGGGACCCCCGTCCTACGAGCAGTACTTC	TRBV2	TRBJ2-7	.	.
CASSLSGDNSPLHF	TGTGCCAGCAGCCTGTCGGGGGACAATTCACCCCTCCACTTT	TRBV5-4	TRBJ1-6	.	.
CASIHQKTQYF	TGTGCCAGCATTCATCAGAAGACCCAGTACTTC	TRBV21-1	TRBJ2-5	.	.
CASRGQGETEAFF	TGTGCCAGCAGAGGACAGGGGGAGACTGAAGCTTTCTTT	TRBV6-5	TRBJ1-1	.	TRBD1
CANKQGSSGNTIYF	TGTGCCAACAAACAGGGGAGCTCTGGAAACACCATATATTTT	TRBV2	TRBJ1-3	.	TRBD1
CASSPSGTGANVLTF	TGTGCCAGCAGCCCCTCAGGGACTGGGGCCAACGTCCTGACTTTC	TRBV7-3	TRBJ2-6	.	.
CASSSRSDEQFF	TGTGCCAGCAGCTCCCGTTCAGATGAGCAGTTCTTC	TRBV5-6	TRBJ2-1	.	.
CASSSFRTMNTEAFF	TGTGCCAGCAGCTCTTTCCGCACCATGAACACTGAAGCTTTCTTT	TRBV5-4	TRBJ1-1	.	.
CASTPWGGGSGELFF	TGTGCCAGCACCCCGTGGGGGGGCGGCTCCGGGGAGCTGTTTTTT	TRBV28	TRBJ2-2	.	.
CASSPGTGSGELFF	TGTGCCAGCAGTCCCGGGACAGGGTCCGGGGAGCTGTTTTTT	TRBV27	TRBJ2-2	.	TRBD1
CASSHGGKLFF	TGTGCCAGCAGCCATGGGGGAAAACTGTTTTTT	TRBV2	TRBJ1-4	.	.
CARSQRTGSVAQPQHF	TGTGCCAGAAGCCAGCGGACAGGGAGCGTTGCTCAGCCCCAGCATTTT	TRBV7-5	TRBJ1-5	once	.
CASSLGGIHYEQYF	TGTGCCAGCAGCTTAGGGGGGATACACTACGAGCAGTACTTC	TRBV11-2	TRBJ2-7	.	.
CASSAAGVGSGELFF	TGTGCCAGTAGTGCGGCGGGGGTGGGGTCCGGGGAGCTGTTTTTT	TRBV19	TRBJ2-2	.	TRBD2
CASSLPGGGANVLTF	TGTGCCAGCAGTTTACCAGGTGGTGGGGCCAACGTCCTGACTTTC	TRBV28	TRBJ2-6	.	.
CASDLPGSGNTIYF	TGTGCCAGCGATCTTCCAGGGTCTGGAAACACCATATATTTT	TRBV18	TRBJ1-3	.	.
CASTGGGAQETQYF	TGTGCCAGCACTGGCGGGGGGGCACAAGAGACCCAGTACTTC	TRBV2	TRBJ2-5	once	TRBD2
CASSTTGAGYGYTF	TGTGCCAGCTCCACGACAGGGGCCGGGTATGGCTACACCTTC	TRBV6-5	TRBJ1-2	.	TRBD1
CASSPFSLSMNTEAFF	TGTGCCAGCTCACCATTCTCGCTCAGCATGAACACTGAAGCTTTCTTT	TRBV18	TRBJ1-1	.	.
CASSGSGRAVF	TGTGCCAGCAGTGGAAGCGGGAGGGCGGTTTTT	TRBV2	TRBJ2-3	.	TRBD2
CASSLGGAHSYNSPLHF	TGTGCCAGCAGCTTGGGAGGGGCCCACTCCTATAATTCACCCCTCCACTTT	TRBV5-4	TRBJ1-6	.	.
CASSLAGTNQPQHF	TGTGCCAGCAGCTTAGCCGGGACCAATCAGCCCCAGCATTTT	TRBV7-8	TRBJ1-5	.	.
CASSYQNQPQHF	TGTGCCAGCAGTTATCAGAATCAGCCCCAGCATTTT	TRBV6-6	TRBJ1-5	.	.
CASSEPVTGGQTQYF	TGTGCCAGCAGCGAACCAGTTACTGGAGGGCAAACCCAGTACTTC	TRBV5-4	TRBJ2-5	.	.
CASRPTLRRGPLYNEQFF	TGTGCCAGCAGACCCACTTTGCGGCGGGGGCCCCTATACAATGAGCAGTTCTTC	TRBV28	TRBJ2-1	.	.
CASSQERQGWQYF	TGTGCCAGCAGCCAAGAGCGACAGGGCTGGCAGTATTTT	TRBV4-2	TRBJ2-3	.	TRBD1
CASSIRPGPYEQYF	TGTGCCAGTAGTATACGGCCAGGTCCCTACGAGCAGTACTTC	TRBV19	TRBJ2-7	.	.
CASRTSGSPHNEQFF	TGTGCCAGCAGGACTAGCGGGAGTCCCCACAATGAGCAGTTCTTC	TRBV19	TRBJ2-1	.	TRBD2